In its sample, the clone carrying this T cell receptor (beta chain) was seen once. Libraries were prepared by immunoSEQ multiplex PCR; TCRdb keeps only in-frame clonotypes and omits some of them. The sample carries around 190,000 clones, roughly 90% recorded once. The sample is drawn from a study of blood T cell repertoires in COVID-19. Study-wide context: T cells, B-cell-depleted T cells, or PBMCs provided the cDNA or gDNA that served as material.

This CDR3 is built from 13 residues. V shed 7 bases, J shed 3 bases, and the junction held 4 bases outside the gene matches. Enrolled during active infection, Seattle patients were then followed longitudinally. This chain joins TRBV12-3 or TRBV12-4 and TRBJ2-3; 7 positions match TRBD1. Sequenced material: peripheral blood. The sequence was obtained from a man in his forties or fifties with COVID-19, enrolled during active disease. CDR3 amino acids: CASTMTGTDTQYF. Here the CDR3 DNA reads TGTGCCAGCACCATGACAGGGACAGATACGCAGTATTTT.